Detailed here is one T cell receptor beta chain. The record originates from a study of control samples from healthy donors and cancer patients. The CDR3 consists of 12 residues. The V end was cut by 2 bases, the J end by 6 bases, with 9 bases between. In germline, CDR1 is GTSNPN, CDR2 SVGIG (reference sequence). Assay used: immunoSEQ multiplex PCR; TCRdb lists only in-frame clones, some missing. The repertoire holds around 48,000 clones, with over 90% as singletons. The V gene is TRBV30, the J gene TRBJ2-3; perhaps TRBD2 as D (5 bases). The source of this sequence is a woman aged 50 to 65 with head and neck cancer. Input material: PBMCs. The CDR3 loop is CAWSPRGDTQYF. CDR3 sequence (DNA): TGTGCCTGGAGTCCCCGAGGGGATACGCAGTATTTT.